The 20 T cell receptor beta chains below come from one sample, sequenced in a study. Treg sorting used a CD4+CD25+CD127-/low gate. TCRdb reprocessed the 5' RACE reads via MiXCR and lists one record per CDR3 protein. The sample yields over 40,000 distinct CDR3 sequences, approximately 22% seen once. Sequences were obtained from Tregs sorted from blood. The receptors stem from a female donor with breast cancer.

This clonotype was picked up one time. Given a much more abundant clone one base away, this may be a read error. The final CDR3 position lacks the conserved phenylalanine or tryptophan, pointing to a likely read error. The V gene is TRBV5-1, the J gene TRBJ2-1; tentatively, D is TRBD2 (5 bases). This CDR3 is built from 15 residues. The V gene lost 4 bases and the J gene lost 5 bases, with 16 bases spanning the gap. The V gene's germline CDR1 is SGHRS and CDR2 YFSETQ. CDR3 bases: TGCGCCAGCAGCATGGACCCTAGCCGGGACAATGAGCAGTTCTGC. This codes for CASSMDPSRDNEQFC.

This clonotype was counted at least ten times. The chain uses TRBV10-2 and TRBJ2-7; D possibly corresponds to TRBD1 (5 bases). Trimming shortened V by 6 bases and J by 3 bases, and 15 bases separated the two germline ends. This CDR3 comprises 14 residues. The V gene's germline CDR1 is WSHSY and CDR2 SAAADI. The CDR3 reads CASSSPMDNYEQYF. Here the CDR3 DNA reads TGCGCCAGCAGCTCCCCCATGGACAACTACGAGCAGTACTTC.

This clonotype was detected only a few times. The chain has TRBV7-9 and TRBJ2-7; tentatively, D is TRBD1 (5 bases). This CDR3 contains 16 residues. Trimming removed 5 bases from V and 0 bases from J, with 17 bases in between. Germline CDR1 SEHNR, CDR2 FQNEAQ (reference sequence). As DNA, the CDR3 is TGTGCCAGCAGCCTTCCGACAGCGTTCAGCTCCTACGAGCAGTACTTC. Amino acids: CASSLPTAFSSYEQYF.

This clonotype was seen a few times. The chain joins TRBV24-1 to TRBJ1-5; D is unresolved. This CDR3 has 14 residues. With 3 bases removed from V and 3 bases from J, the gap between germline ends came to 8 bases. In germline, CDR1 is KGHDR, CDR2 SFDVKD. CDR3 bases: TGTGCCACCAGTGATACGGGCCCCAATCAGCCCCAGCATTTT. Encoded protein: CATSDTGPNQPQHF.

The table lists this clonotype with many counts. The rearrangement joins TRBV6-5 to TRBJ1-5, with D perhaps TRBD1 (5 bases). Germline V gives CDR1 MNHEY, CDR2 SVGAGI. Trimming stripped 2 bases from V and 4 bases from J, with 12 bases between. This CDR3 spans 15 amino acids. CDR3 region: CASSYNAGRNQPQHF. The CDR3 region has the DNA TGTGCCAGCAGTTACAACGCAGGGAGGAATCAGCCCCAGCATTTT.

The chain's CDR3 is CASSPNGLSYEQYF. CDR3 sequence (DNA): TGTGCCAGCAGCCCGAACGGGCTCTCCTACGAGCAGTACTTC. This chain uses TRBV12-3 or TRBV12-4 with TRBJ2-7; the D is unclear. V lost 6 bases and J lost 0, with 12 bases in between. The CDR3 length is 14 residues.

Note on this clonotype: Relative to the germline gene, one junction end is altered; a read error may explain this. The J gene is TRBJ2-7, the V gene TRBV6-5, with D possibly TRBD1 on 5 matching bases. In germline, CDR1 is MNHEY, CDR2 SVGAGI. The CDR3 runs to 14 residues. CDR3 DNA sequence: TGTGCCGGCAGTTACGGGTCAGGGCCTCGAGAGCAGTACTTC. Translation: CAGSYGSGPREQYF.

Ten or more counts support this clonotype. This chain uses TRBV13 with TRBJ2-7, with D tentatively TRBD2 (5 bases). Per the germline V gene, CDR1 is PRHDT and CDR2 is FYEKMQ (reference sequence). Trimming pared 2 bases from V and 2 bases from J, leaving 16 bases between. The CDR3 has 16 residues. CDR3 in amino acids: CASSLPSAGKPYEQYF. DNA of the CDR3: TGTGCCAGCAGCTTACCTTCGGCGGGTAAGCCCTACGAGCAGTACTTC. Supplemented by reference TRBV13 and TRBJ2-7, the full variable domain reads AAGVIQSPRHLIKEKRETATLKCYPIPRHDTVYWYQQGPGQDPQFLISFYEKMQSDKGSIPDRFSAQQFSDYHSELNMSSLELGDSALYFCASSLPSAGKPYEQYFGPGTRLTVT.

This clonotype was seen repeatedly, ten times or more. The junction does not match germline at one end; this may be a read error. This sequence joins TRBV20-1 and TRBJ2-7; 10 nucleotides align to TRBD2. The CDR3 runs to 14 residues. Germline V gene data show CDR1 as DFQATT and CDR2 as SNEGSKA (reference sequence). CDR3 DNA sequence: TGCAGTGCAAGAGGGACTAGCGCTCGCTACGAGCAGTACTTC. Its protein product is CSARGTSARYEQYF.

The chain carries TRBV13 and TRBJ1-1, with 7 bases fitting TRBD1. The CDR3 has 15 amino acids. V gave up 4 bases and J gave up 1 base; unmatched junction bases: 6. The germline V gene encodes CDR1 PRHDT and CDR2 FYEKMQ (reference sequence). CDR3 sequence (DNA): TGTGCCAGCAGCTCTACCGGGACAGCGAACACTGAAGCTTTCTTT. This encodes CASSSTGTANTEAFF.

Ten or more counts support this clonotype. This chain connects TRBV28 to TRBJ1-5, with D perhaps TRBD1 (6 bases). Trimming cost V 0 bases and J 4 bases, with 7 bases left between them. The CDR3 has 14 amino acids. Germline V gene lookup returns CDR1 MDHEN and CDR2 SYDVKM. The CDR3 nucleotides are TGTGCCAGCAGTTTATGGCAGGGGAATCAGCCCCAGCATTTT. Its protein is CASSLWQGNQPQHF.

The chain uses TRBV12-3 or TRBV12-4 and TRBJ2-4, with 7 bases that match TRBD1. The CDR3 loop spans 18 amino acids. Unmatched junction bases numbered 13, after V lost 2 bases and J lost 3 bases. CDR3 sequence: CASSLSHKGAMDKNIQYF. The CDR3 DNA sequence: TGTGCCAGCAGTTTAAGTCATAAGGGGGCAATGGACAAAAACATTCAGTACTTC.

In its sample, this clonotype was seen many times. CDR3 nucleotides: TGCAGTGCTAGACCGGGACTAGCGGTCCGAGTGGGCTACAATGAGCAGTTCTTC. It translates to CSARPGLAVRVGYNEQFF. The V and J genes are TRBV20-1 and TRBJ2-1, with 11 bases fitting TRBD2. Germline CDR1 reads DFQATT; CDR2 reads SNEGSKA (reference sequence). The CDR3 contains 18 residues. Trimming took 2 bases from V and 3 from J; bases not matched to a gene: 12.

In its sample, this clonotype was seen a few times. The chain is built from TRBV12-3 or TRBV12-4 and TRBJ2-3; a weak D match, TRBD2 (5 bases). The CDR3 loop spans 12 amino acids. The V gene lost 7 bases and the J gene lost 1 base, with 6 bases spanning the gap. CDR3 nucleotide sequence: TGTGCCAGCAAGAGGGGCACAGATACGCAGTATTTT. Amino acids: CASKRGTDTQYF.

The rearrangement links TRBV4-1 to TRBJ2-1; 8 bases align to TRBD2. The CDR3 runs 15 residues. V shed 0 bases and J 6 bases; nucleotides not matched to a gene: 4. The germline V gene encodes CDR1 MGHRA and CDR2 YSYEKL. The CDR3 DNA is TGCGCCAGCAGCCAAGATGAAACTAGCGGCAATGAGCAGTTCTTC. Translating it yields CASSQDETSGNEQFF.

Concerning this clonotype: The junction departs from the called germline gene at one end, perhaps through a read error. This chain joins TRBV12-3 or TRBV12-4 and TRBJ1-5; D call uncertain. This CDR3 has 14 residues. Here the CDR3 DNA reads TGTGCCGGCAGTTTAATGGGGAAGCATCAGCCCCAGCATTTT. It specifies CAGSLMGKHQPQHF.

The table lists this clonotype with many counts. This chain joins TRBV20-1 and TRBJ2-7, with 11 bases matching TRBD2. V lost 5 bases and J lost 2; bases outside the gene matches: 11. Germline CDR1 and CDR2: DFQATT and SNEGSKA (reference sequence). This CDR3 spans 16 amino acids. The DNA for the CDR3 is TGCAGTGCTGTTCCCCCTAGCGGGAGGTCCGCCTACGAGCAGTACTTC. Its protein is CSAVPPSGRSAYEQYF.

This clonotype was counted between two and nine times. The V and J genes are TRBV7-2 and TRBJ1-2; TRBD1 matches at 11 bases. The CDR3 has 15 residues. CDR1 is SGHTA, CDR2 FQGNSA, per germline. V lost 5 bases to trimming and J lost 7 bases; unmatched junction nucleotides: 9. CDR3 coding DNA: TGTGCCAGCAGCCCAAGGGACAGGGGGAGAAGTGGCTACACCTTC. Protein sequence: CASSPRDRGRSGYTF.

The chain recombines TRBV5-5 with TRBJ2-2; D is undetermined. The CDR3 is 18 amino acids. Looked up from germline, CDR1 is SGHKS and CDR2 is YYEKEE (reference sequence). V was clipped by 0 bases and J by 6 bases, with 21 bases between them. The CDR3 DNA reads as TGTGCCAGCAGCTTGGGGGGTTGGCGTGCCTTGTCGTCCGGGGAGCTGTTTTTT. Translated: CASSLGGWRALSSGELFF.

In this sample, this clonotype turned up a few times. A much more abundant neighbour one base away suggests this may be a read error. J is TRBJ1-1 and V is TRBV29-1, with D maybe TRBD1 (5 bases). V gave up 7 bases and J gave up 9 bases, with 18 bases separating them. CDR3 size: 12 residues. Germline V CDR1 and CDR2: SQVTM, ANQGSEA. The CDR3 loop reads CSEHGGRSQAFF. For the CDR3, the DNA is TGCAGCGAACACGGGGGAAGGAGTCAAGCTTTCTTT.